These 4 T cell receptor beta chains share one sample of origin, sequenced in a study of T cell clonotyping in hematopoietic cell transplantation (dated by TCRdb to the early 2020s). The library was made by the immunoSEQ multiplex PCR assay. Here the immuneACCESS table is served through TCRdb, limited to in-frame sequences with V and J called. Missing clones are a known gap in these copies; in checked studies unresolved V genes cover under half, and the rest lacks a known reason. This sample is represented by over 10,000 clones; about 80% of them were singletons. The ten largest clones add up to 5.8% of the sample. The intended sense of this specimen's time point label: 100 days after allo-HCT. The sequencing used PBMCs, collected 100 days after allogeneic stem cell transplant. Receptors were obtained from a female patient in her forties who had an allogeneic stem cell transplant from a related donor, so T cells may come from the graft donor. Some clones in this sample may be carry-over from other donors' samples.

The chain joins TRBV4-1 to TRBJ1-2, with D perhaps matching TRBD1 (5 bases). Trimming pared 2 bases from V and 2 bases from J, leaving 12 bases between. Looked up from germline, CDR1 is MGHRA and CDR2 is YSYEKL. This CDR3 has 15 residues. The CDR3 DNA follows: TGCGCCAGCAGCCAATTACAGGACCCGAACTATGGCTACACCTTC. Encoded protein: CASSQLQDPNYGYTF.

This clone was counted between two and nine times. The V gene is TRBV4-3, the J gene TRBJ1-1; 7 bases line up with TRBD1. V trimming: 4 bases; J trimming: 5 bases; junction bases outside the gene matches: 4. CDR1 LGHNA and CDR2 YSLEER come from the germline V gene. This CDR3 has 13 residues. The CDR3 region is CASSRVQGTEAFF. In DNA, the CDR3 is TGCGCCAGCAGCCGAGTACAGGGGACTGAAGCTTTCTTT.

The CDR3 DNA reads as TGCAGCGTTGAAGATGTCCAAGAAAATGAAAAACTGTTTTTT. It encodes CSVEDVQENEKLFF. The gene calls are TRBV29-1 and TRBJ1-4, with D unclear. CDR3 length equals 14 residues. Germline CDR1 and CDR2: SQVTM and ANQGSEA. Trimming cost V 0 bases and J 5 bases, with 10 bases left between them. The complete variable domain, with remaining parts taken from reference TRBV29-1 and TRBJ1-4, reads SAVISQKPSRDICQRGTSLTIQCQVDSQVTMMFWYRQQPGQSLTLIATANQGSEATYESGFVIDKFPISRPNLTFSTLTVSNMSPEDSSIYLCSVEDVQENEKLFFGSGTQLSVL.

The rearrangement joins TRBV5-6 to TRBJ1-5, with D unclear. The CDR3 spans 13 residues. Germline CDR1 SGHDT, CDR2 YYEEEE. The V and J ends lost 7 bases and 2 bases respectively, with 10 bases between them. The CDR3 bases are TGTGCCAGCTCAGGTCGTGGCAATCAGCCCCAGCATTTT. Amino acid sequence: CASSGRGNQPQHF.